This TCR beta chain was profiled in a study of T cells in Graves' hyperthyroidism and ophthalmopathy. Whole-study results and caveats: Most thyroid clonotypes that were expanded above 0.001 also turned up in blood.

This CDR3 region has 14 residues. The V gene's germline CDR1 is ENHRY and CDR2 SYGVKD. Trimming shortened V by 3 bases and J by 4 bases, and 12 bases separated the two germline ends. As regards this clonotype: The antigen is undetermined.

RNA transcripts yielded amplified TCR beta CDR3 regions. The HTBI primer set served for first-round RT-PCR of the TCR CDR3. TCRdb processed the multiplex PCR reads anew with MiXCR; each CDR3 protein has one entry. The table includes approximately 590,000 distinct CDR3 sequences, approximately 44% detected once. Across 18 months, stable Graves' hyperthyroidism was marked by no progression to ophthalmopathy. The source of this sequence is a woman aged 18-35 years with Graves' hyperthyroidism. The V and J genes are TRBV10-3 and TRBJ2-5; D is tentatively TRBD1 or TRBD2 (5 bases each). Sequenced: peripheral blood or thyroid tissue (not recorded which). The chain's CDR3 is CAISEWGIRETQYF. The CDR3 region has the DNA TGTGCCATCAGTGAATGGGGGATTAGAGAGACCCAGTACTTC.